These 26 T cell receptor beta chains came from one sample sequenced in a study of cytomegalovirus exposure and HLA in healthy donors. This table comes from immunoSEQ multiplex PCR, and its TCRdb copy is limited to in-frame clones, with some not included. The table records roughly 170,000 clones, more than 65% of them present only once. Sequencing was carried out using PBMCs. All receptors come from a woman younger than 30 in good health and CMV-seropositive.

The rearrangement joins TRBV5-1 to TRBJ1-5, with a possible D match to TRBD1 (5 bases). The CDR3 runs to 14 residues. In germline, CDR1 is SGHRS, CDR2 YFSETQ. Trimming pared 5 bases from V and 8 bases from J, leaving 17 bases between. The CDR3: CASRQQQVVEPQHF. Here the CDR3 DNA reads TGCGCCAGCAGACAACAACAGGTTGTAGAGCCCCAGCATTTT. The full variable domain, in which reference TRBV5-1 and TRBJ1-5 provide the parts outside the CDR3, is KAGVTQTPRYLIKTRGQQVTLSCSPISGHRSVSWYQQTPGQGLQFLFEYFSETQRNKGNFPGRFSGRQFSNSRSEMNVSTLELGDSALYLCASRQQQVVEPQHFGDGTRLSIL.

V usage is TRBV11-3 and J usage is TRBJ2-3, with D possibly matching TRBD2 (5 bases). The V gene's germline CDR1 is SGHNT and CDR2 YENEEA. The CDR3 totals 14 residues. V was shortened by 5 bases and J by 5 bases, with 14 bases between the two germline ends. The CDR3 reads CASSDGRFGDTQYF. CDR3 in DNA: TGTGCCAGCAGCGATGGGAGATTCGGAGATACGCAGTATTTT. The variable domain in full, completed from reference TRBV11-3 and TRBJ2-3, reads EAGVVQSPRYKIIEKKQPVAFWCNPISGHNTLYWYLQNLGQGPELLIRYENEEAVDDSQLPKDRFSAERLKGVDSTLKIQPAELGDSAVYLCASSDGRFGDTQYFGPGTRLTVL.

J is TRBJ1-5 and V is TRBV7-2; D is possibly TRBD1 (5 bases). CDR3 length: 15 residues. CDR1 and CDR2 from the germline V gene are SGHTA and FQGNSA. Between the trimmed V and J ends, which lost 5 bases and 4 bases, there was a span of 15 bases. The CDR3 loop reads CASSTLAGLNQPQHF. The CDR3 DNA follows: TGTGCCAGCAGCACCCTGGCAGGGTTGAATCAGCCCCAGCATTTT.

V gene TRBV28 combines with J gene TRBJ1-2; TRBD1 aligns across 12 bases. The CDR3 runs 16 residues. Germline lookup yields CDR1 MDHEN and CDR2 SYDVKM. The V segment lost 7 bases and the J segment 4 bases; nucleotides outside the gene matches: 10. The CDR3 is CASTDPGTGGFYGYTF. The CDR3 DNA is TGTGCCAGCACCGACCCCGGGACAGGGGGCTTCTATGGCTACACCTTC.

The V and J genes are TRBV7-6 and TRBJ2-5; the match to TRBD2 covers 12 bases. The ends lost 1 base at V and 10 bases at J; junction bases unmatched: 4. This CDR3 is built from 14 residues. The germline V gene encodes CDR1 SGHVS and CDR2 FNYEAQ. CDR3 nucleotides: TGTGCCAGCAGCTTAGGTGGACTAGCGGGGATCCAGTACTTC. Encoded protein: CASSLGGLAGIQYF.

This clone was observed a few times. The chain links TRBV6-4 to TRBJ1-6, with D perhaps TRBD1 (5 bases). The CDR3 consists of 15 residues. V lost 3 bases to trimming and J lost 7 bases, with 13 bases between them. Looked up from germline, CDR1 is MRHNA and CDR2 is SNTAGT. Written as DNA, the CDR3 is TGTGCCAGCAGTGAACTCGGAGGGGCGAATTCACCCCTCCACTTT. This translates into CASSELGGANSPLHF.

This chain connects TRBV11-3 to TRBJ2-6; D ambiguous. CDR1 and CDR2 (germline): SGHNT, YENEEA. The CDR3 sequence is 12 residues long. V was shortened by 6 bases and J by 4 bases, with 4 bases between the two germline ends. The CDR3 region is CASSPGANVLTF. Written as DNA, the CDR3 is TGTGCCAGCAGTCCAGGGGCCAACGTCCTGACTTTC. Full variable domain (rest looked up from reference TRBV11-3 and TRBJ2-6): EAGVVQSPRYKIIEKKQPVAFWCNPISGHNTLYWYLQNLGQGPELLIRYENEEAVDDSQLPKDRFSAERLKGVDSTLKIQPAELGDSAVYLCASSPGANVLTFGAGSRLTVL.

In its sample, this clone was seen a few times. The rearrangement links TRBV6-5 to TRBJ2-3, with D possibly TRBD2 on 5 matching bases. The ends were cut back, 2 bases at V and 4 bases at J, with 13 bases in the middle. Per germline, CDR1 MNHEY and CDR2 SVGAGI. This CDR3 is built from 15 residues. DNA for the CDR3: TGTGCCAGCAGTTACGATCTCGTGCGGGCAGATACGCAGTATTTT. Its protein product is CASSYDLVRADTQYF.

This chain's CDR3 is CASGLAIGQPSSYEQYF. CDR3 in DNA: TGTGCTAGTGGTTTGGCCATCGGACAGCCGAGCTCCTACGAGCAGTACTTC. The V and J genes are TRBV12-5 and TRBJ2-7, with D perhaps matching TRBD1 (6 bases). Germline V CDR1 and CDR2: LGHNT, FRNRAP. V dropped 1 base and J dropped 0 bases, with 16 bases sitting between them. This CDR3 is built from 17 residues.

The rearrangement joins TRBV7-2 to TRBJ2-3, with D possibly matching TRBD1 (5 bases). This CDR3 has 13 amino acids. The V gene lost 5 bases and the J gene lost 4 bases, with 10 bases spanning the gap. Germline V CDR1 and CDR2: SGHTA, FQGNSA. The CDR3 DNA follows: TGTGCCAGCAGCCGCAGACAGTCAGATACGCAGTATTTT. This encodes CASSRRQSDTQYF.

V is TRBV5-6 and J is TRBJ1-1, with 8 positions matching TRBD1. With V trimmed by 2 bases and J by 5 bases, 2 bases remained unmatched. The CDR3 has 13 residues. From germline, CDR1 is SGHDT and CDR2 YYEEEE. CDR3 coding DNA: TGTGCCAGCAGCTTCGACAGGGGTACTGAAGCTTTCTTT. Translated, it gives CASSFDRGTEAFF.

This chain connects TRBV29-1 to TRBJ1-1, with D perhaps TRBD1 (6 bases). With 6 bases removed from V and 5 bases from J, the gap between germline ends came to 13 bases. This CDR3 region has 12 residues. Looked up from germline, CDR1 is SQVTM and CDR2 is ANQGSEA. The CDR3 loop is CSVGGGGTEAFF. For the CDR3, the DNA is TGCAGCGTAGGGGGAGGGGGGACTGAAGCTTTCTTT.

The chain combines TRBV13 with TRBJ2-7, with D tentatively TRBD1 (6 bases). The V end was cut by 4 bases, the J end by 1 base, with 8 bases between. This CDR3 is 13 amino acids long. Germline CDR1 and CDR2: PRHDT and FYEKMQ (reference sequence). DNA for the CDR3: TGTGCCAGCAGCTCGGACAGTTCCTACGAGCAGTACTTC. Translating gives CASSSDSSYEQYF.

The chain has TRBV6-1 and TRBJ1-4, with a tentative D call TRBD1 (6 bases). Germline V CDR1 and CDR2: MNHNS, SASEGT. The V end lost 10 bases, the J end lost 0 bases, and 15 bases lay between the germline ends. The CDR3 sequence is 15 residues long. CDR3 bases: TGTGCCATCCAAAACAGGGCGGCAACTAATGAAAAACTGTTTTTT. Protein sequence: CAIQNRAATNEKLFF.

The rearrangement links TRBV5-1 to TRBJ2-3; the D gene is possibly TRBD1 (5 bases). CDR1 SGHRS and CDR2 YFSETQ come from the germline V gene. The V end lost 6 bases, the J end lost 0 bases, and 8 bases lay between the germline ends. The CDR3 extends over 13 amino acids. CDR3 in DNA: TGCGCCAGCACAGGGCAGAGCACAGATACGCAGTATTTT. This codes for CASTGQSTDTQYF. Looking up the rest from reference TRBV5-1 and TRBJ2-3 gives the full variable domain: KAGVTQTPRYLIKTRGQQVTLSCSPISGHRSVSWYQQTPGQGLQFLFEYFSETQRNKGNFPGRFSGRQFSNSRSEMNVSTLELGDSALYLCASTGQSTDTQYFGPGTRLTVL.

This clone is a singleton in its sample. The chain links TRBV6-5 to TRBJ1-2; TRBD1 is a possible D gene (6 bases). The germline CDR1 and CDR2 sequences are MNHEY and SVGAGI. The V end was cut by 2 bases, the J end by 2 bases, with 12 bases between. The CDR3 totals 15 residues. The CDR3 sequence: CASSYLRQANYGYTF. CDR3 bases: TGTGCCAGCAGTTACCTCAGACAGGCCAACTATGGCTACACCTTC.

This rearrangement joins TRBV4-3 to TRBJ2-1, with 11 bases matching TRBD2. V gave up 4 bases and J gave up 3 bases; unmatched junction bases: 8. The germline V gene has CDR1 LGHNA and CDR2 YSLEER. This CDR3 contains 17 residues. The CDR3 sequence: CASSRGSGGAGYNEQFF. CDR3 bases: TGCGCCAGCAGCCGAGGTAGCGGGGGGGCGGGCTACAATGAGCAGTTCTTC.

J is TRBJ1-2 and V is TRBV11-2; 7 bases map to TRBD1. Germline CDR1 SGHAT, CDR2 FQNNGV. The CDR3 spans 13 residues. V lost 5 bases, J lost 7 bases, and 7 bases stayed unmatched. The CDR3 loop reads CASSRDRVTGYTF. Written as DNA, the CDR3 is TGTGCCAGCAGCCGTGACAGGGTGACTGGCTACACCTTC.

This clone was recorded once. The V and J genes are TRBV27 and TRBJ1-1, with D maybe TRBD1 (6 bases). The CDR3 is made up of 15 amino acids. Trimming removed 5 bases at V and 1 base at J, with 14 bases between. Germline V CDR1 and CDR2: MNHEY, SMNVEV (reference sequence). The CDR3 DNA is TGTGCCAGCAGTCCCGCCCCCAGGGGGAACACTGAAGCTTTCTTT. It yields the protein CASSPAPRGNTEAFF.

The chain uses TRBV18 and TRBJ2-5, with a tentative D call TRBD1 (8 bases). The germline gives CDR1 KGHSH, CDR2 LQKENI. This CDR3 has 15 amino acids. V was clipped by 0 bases and J by 4 bases, with 12 bases between them. CDR3 loop: CASSPPNRGGETQYF. DNA for the CDR3: TGTGCCAGCTCACCACCGAACAGGGGGGGAGAGACCCAGTACTTC.

This clone occurred once. V usage is TRBV5-6 and J usage is TRBJ2-7; TRBD1 matches 8 bases. The CDR3 has 14 residues. The V and J ends lost 4 bases and 2 bases, in that order; junction bases with no gene match: 5. CDR1 is SGHDT, CDR2 YYEEEE, per germline. Here the CDR3 DNA reads TGTGCCAGCAGCGTGGACAGGGCCACCTACGAGCAGTACTTC. Residues: CASSVDRATYEQYF.

The chain employs TRBV11-2 and TRBJ2-4, with D maybe TRBD1 (6 bases). The V gene lost 1 base and the J gene lost 16 bases, with 14 bases spanning the gap. The CDR3 spans 12 residues. Per the germline V gene, CDR1 is SGHAT and CDR2 is FQNNGV. CDR3 region: CASSLAGAGYYF. In DNA, the CDR3 is TGTGCCAGCAGCTTAGCAGGGGCAGGGTACTACTTC.

The chain uses TRBV6-1 and TRBJ2-7; tentative D call: TRBD2 (5 bases). The CDR3 runs to 15 residues. Trimming pared 2 bases from V and 2 bases from J, leaving 13 bases between. Germline loops: CDR1 MNHNS, CDR2 SASEGT. Here the CDR3 DNA reads TGTGCCAGCAGTGAAACCGGGAACCCCACCTACGAGCAGTACTTC. This gives the protein CASSETGNPTYEQYF.

This clone was recorded only once. The chain links TRBV5-6 to TRBJ2-1; TRBD2 agrees at 8 bases. The junction had 9 bases not matched to a gene; V was cut back by 3 bases and J by 7 bases. This CDR3 region has 15 residues. Per germline, CDR1 SGHDT and CDR2 YYEEEE. The CDR3 region is CASSSTGTRPNEQFF. CDR3 sequence (DNA): TGTGCCAGCAGCTCCACCGGGACTAGGCCAAATGAGCAGTTCTTC.

The chain uses TRBV11-3 and TRBJ1-6; TRBD1 matches at 7 bases. The CDR3 extends over 14 amino acids. Germline V gives CDR1 SGHNT, CDR2 YENEEA. V gave up 6 bases and J gave up 7 bases; unmatched junction bases: 6. For the CDR3, the DNA is TGTGCCAGCAGGGGCACAGGGGCAAATTCACCCCTCCACTTT. Residues: CASRGTGANSPLHF.

This rearrangement joins TRBV11-2 to TRBJ2-1; 8 nucleotides line up with TRBD2. Per germline, CDR1 SGHAT and CDR2 FQNNGV. The V segment lost 5 bases and the J segment 1 base; nucleotides outside the gene matches: 1. The CDR3 is 14 amino acids. The CDR3 DNA is TGTGCCAGCAGCCCTAGCGGGTCCTACAATGAGCAGTTCTTC. Residues: CASSPSGSYNEQFF.